This entry lists 10 T cell receptor beta chains sequenced from one sample in a study of blood T cells in healthy people across ages. The use of a sample-barcoded 5' primer and a J-beta primer mix characterized a second PCR of about 7 to 12 cycles. TCRdb reprocessed the 5' RACE reads with MiXCR, giving one entry per CDR3 protein. The sample carries hundreds of thousands of distinct CDR3 sequences, roughly 50% recorded once. Sequencing was done on a sample of blood. The source is a man aged 80 or over in good health.

The chain is built from TRBV6-1 and TRBJ2-7, with TRBD1 matching over 7 bases. The CDR3 consists of 17 residues. From germline, CDR1 is MNHNS and CDR2 SASEGT. J lost 3 bases, V lost 1 base, and 12 bases had no gene match. This CDR3 reads CASSEVEGASRYYEQYF. CDR3 nucleotides: TGTGCCAGCAGTGAAGTCGAGGGGGCCAGTAGGTACTACGAGCAGTACTTC.

The chain is built from TRBV27 and TRBJ2-1; 11 bases match TRBD1. The CDR3 covers 14 residues. V dropped 3 bases and J dropped 8; count of bases not matched to a gene: 3. In germline, CDR1 is MNHEY, CDR2 SMNVEV (reference sequence). For the CDR3, the DNA is TGTGCCAGCAGTTTGCGGACAGGGGGCTATGAGCAGTTCTTC. It specifies CASSLRTGGYEQFF.

The chain links TRBV6-5 to TRBJ1-2, with 7 bases matching TRBD1. Unmatched junction bases numbered 4, after V lost 2 bases and J lost 4 bases. Looked up from germline, CDR1 is MNHEY and CDR2 is SVGAGI. The CDR3 covers 14 residues. CDR3 sequence (DNA): TGTGCCAGCAGTTACAATGGACAGGTCTATGGCTACACCTTC. Its translation is CASSYNGQVYGYTF.

This chain joins TRBV2 and TRBJ2-2, with D possibly called TRBD1 or TRBD2 (5 bases each). The CDR3 spans 14 residues. CDR1 is SNHLY, CDR2 FYNNEI, per germline. The ends were cut back, 8 bases at V and 7 bases at J, with 17 bases in the middle. CDR3 residues: CASGGNRGNGELFF. In DNA form, the CDR3 reads TGTGCCAGCGGAGGAAATCGGGGCAACGGGGAGCTGTTTTTT. Based on the CDR3 plus reference TRBV2 and TRBJ2-2, the full variable domain is EPEVTQTPSHQVTQMGQEVILRCVPISNHLYFYWYRQILGQKVEFLVSFYNNEISEKSEIFDDQFSVERPDGSNFTLKIRSTKLEDSAMYFCASGGNRGNGELFFGEGSRLTVL.

This chain connects TRBV20-1 to TRBJ2-1; perhaps TRBD2 as D (5 bases). Per germline, CDR1 DFQATT and CDR2 SNEGSKA (reference sequence). This CDR3 region has 14 residues. V was trimmed by 1 base and J by 4 bases, leaving 11 bases between them. Here the CDR3 DNA reads TGCAGTGCTAGAGGGACTGGAGTTTACAATGAGCAGTTCTTC. Its protein is CSARGTGVYNEQFF.

This chain links TRBV12-3 or TRBV12-4 with TRBJ2-1; perhaps TRBD1 as D (5 bases). Trimming took off 9 bases at V and 0 bases at J, with 15 bases between the two ends. This CDR3 is built from 15 residues. The CDR3 sequence: CASFRGAVSYNEQFF. The CDR3 DNA reads as TGTGCCAGTTTTAGGGGTGCTGTCTCCTACAATGAGCAGTTCTTC.

This rearrangement joins TRBV9 to TRBJ2-7; 7 positions agree with TRBD2. Germline V gene lookup returns CDR1 SGDLS and CDR2 YYNGEE. This CDR3 comprises 15 residues. Trimming cost V 0 bases and J 4 bases; bases outside gene matches: 7. The CDR3 nucleotides are TGTGCCAGCAGCGTAGGGTCCGGGGGGACGTACGAGCAGTACTTC. As protein: CASSVGSGGTYEQYF.

The chain is built from TRBV3-1 and TRBJ2-7, with unresolved D. The CDR3 runs to 15 residues. The ends were cut back, 4 bases at V and 0 bases at J, with 13 bases in the middle. Germline V CDR1 and CDR2: LGHDT, YNNKEL (reference sequence). For the CDR3, the DNA is TGTGCCAGCAGCCCAACCCATGGAAGCTCCTACGAGCAGTACTTC. It yields the protein CASSPTHGSSYEQYF.

This clonotype was recorded only once. CDR3 DNA: TGTGCCAGCAGTTTTCTCGGTCCGAGGGAGCAGTACTTC. It is translated as CASSFLGPREQYF. The chain combines TRBV27 with TRBJ2-7; the D is unclear. The CDR3 is 13 residues long. From germline, CDR1 is MNHEY and CDR2 SMNVEV (reference sequence). V lost 3 bases, J lost 7 bases, and 13 bases lay in between.

This clonotype was detected once. The chain recombines TRBV5-1 with TRBJ2-4, with D perhaps given as TRBD1 or TRBD2 (5 bases each). Per germline, CDR1 SGHRS and CDR2 YFSETQ. Trimming removed 4 bases at V and 13 bases at J, with 27 bases between. The CDR3 loop spans 16 amino acids. Here the CDR3 DNA reads TGCGCCAGCAGCCGGGACGGTCTAGGGCTCCAAGTTGAGCAGTACTTC. Translated, it gives CASSRDGLGLQVEQYF.